The 21 T cell receptor beta chains below all came from one sample that was sequenced in a study of siplizumab effects on memory and regulatory T cells. Clones were sequenced by immunoSEQ multiplex PCR, and TCRdb holds only the in-frame ones, with some missing. The repertoire includes around 87,000 clones, 75% to 90% of them detected once, and 15% sits in the top ten. Sequencing input: CD4+ T cells sorted from blood. The receptors stem from a human donor in good health.

The genes are TRBV30 and TRBJ2-6; D may be TRBD1 or TRBD2 (5 bases each). V was clipped by 8 bases and J by 0 bases, with 11 bases between them. CDR1 is GTSNPN and CDR2 is SVGIG in the germline V gene (reference sequence). The CDR3 has 14 residues. Here the CDR3 reads CARDGSSGANVLTF. The DNA of the CDR3 is TGTGCCCGGGACGGAAGCTCTGGGGCCAACGTCCTGACTTTC.

About this clone itself: The same CDR3 can be traced to other DNA sequences in this sample. The chain is built from TRBV7-9 and TRBJ2-2, with no clear D. With 1 base removed from V and 3 bases from J, the gap between germline ends came to 6 bases. There are 14 residues in the CDR3. Looked up from germline, CDR1 is SEHNR and CDR2 is FQNEAQ (reference sequence). The CDR3, as DNA: TGTGCCAGCAGCTTAGATGGATACACCGGGGAGCTGTTTTTT. This sequence encodes CASSLDGYTGELFF.

The chain employs TRBV5-6 and TRBJ1-5; 9 nucleotides align to TRBD1. Trimming cost V 5 bases and J 3 bases; bases outside gene matches: 6. This CDR3 has 15 amino acids. Per germline, CDR1 SGHDT and CDR2 YYEEEE. The CDR3 loop is CASRRGQGLNQPQHF. CDR3 nucleotides: TGTGCCAGCAGAAGGGGACAGGGTCTCAATCAGCCCCAGCATTTT.

The chain employs TRBV5-8 and TRBJ2-1; 7 positions agree with TRBD1. With V trimmed by 5 bases and J by 2 bases, 7 bases remained unmatched. Germline lookup yields CDR1 SGHTS and CDR2 YDEGEE. The CDR3 has 15 amino acids. In DNA, the CDR3 is TGTGCCAGCAGTTGGCCAACAGGGGCCTACAATGAGCAGTTCTTC. Translating it yields CASSWPTGAYNEQFF.

J is TRBJ2-7 and V is TRBV9; 16 positions agree with TRBD2. The CDR3 is 16 amino acids. With V trimmed by 2 bases and J by 5 bases, 4 bases remained unmatched. From germline, CDR1 is SGDLS and CDR2 YYNGEE. The CDR3 DNA sequence: TGTGCCAGCAGCGTGGGACTAGCGGGAGGGTTTCACGAGCAGTACTTC. Protein: CASSVGLAGGFHEQYF.

The genes are TRBV10-3 and TRBJ1-5, with D perhaps matching TRBD1 (5 bases). V shed 2 bases and J shed 7 bases, with 6 bases lying between them. The CDR3 consists of 12 residues. Germline lookup yields CDR1 ENHRY and CDR2 SYGVKD. The CDR3 reads CAISERGQPQHF. CDR3 in DNA: TGTGCCATCAGTGAGAGGGGACAGCCCCAGCATTTT.

The V call is TRBV10-3, the J call TRBJ2-1; no clear D gene. Germline CDR1 and CDR2: ENHRY and SYGVKD. With 2 bases removed from V and 12 bases from J, the gap between germline ends came to 11 bases. The CDR3 is 12 residues long. CDR3: CAISEAGYGQFF. The CDR3 DNA sequence: TGTGCCATCAGTGAGGCCGGGTACGGGCAGTTCTTC.

The rearrangement uses TRBV18 and TRBJ2-3, with D uncertain. From germline, CDR1 is KGHSH and CDR2 LQKENI. CDR3 length: 15 amino acids. Trimming removed 2 bases at V and 4 bases at J, with 13 bases between. The CDR3 DNA is TGTGCCAGCTCACCAAGGAGCGCCGGGCCAGATACGCAGTATTTT. Translation: CASSPRSAGPDTQYF. Full variable domain (outside the CDR3, taken from reference TRBV18 and TRBJ2-3): NAGVMQNPRHLVRRRGQEARLRCSPMKGHSHVYWYRQLPEEGLKFMVYLQKENIIDESGMPKERFSAEFPKEGPSILRIQQVVRGDSAAYFCASSPRSAGPDTQYFGPGTRLTVL.

This clone was recorded a few times. The J gene is TRBJ1-4, the V gene TRBV7-8; possibly TRBD1 for D (6 bases). The germline CDR1 and CDR2 sequences are SGHVS and FQNEAQ. V was clipped by 5 bases and J by 10 bases, with 23 bases between them. The CDR3 runs to 16 residues. For the CDR3, the DNA is TGTGCCAGCAGCCCCAGGGGACGGGCAGGGGAGGGAAAACTGTTTTTT. Its protein product is CASSPRGRAGEGKLFF.

This chain uses TRBV5-6 with TRBJ2-7, with D possibly matching TRBD2 (6 bases). CDR3 size: 14 residues. Germline values: CDR1 SGHDT, CDR2 YYEEEE. The V end lost 5 bases, the J end lost 3 bases, and 15 bases lay between the germline ends. CDR3 nucleotides: TGTGCCAGCAGGGTTAGCGGTCGGAGCTACGAGCAGTACTTC. Protein sequence: CASRVSGRSYEQYF.

V usage is TRBV6-6 and J usage is TRBJ1-5; possible D gene TRBD1, 6 bases. Germline-derived CDR1 and CDR2 are MNHNY and SVGAGI (reference sequence). The CDR3 sequence is 15 residues long. Between the trimmed V and J ends, which lost 5 bases and 3 bases, there was a span of 14 bases. DNA of the CDR3: TGTGCCAGCAGTGCTGGACAGAGGCTCAATCAGCCCCAGCATTTT. This codes for CASSAGQRLNQPQHF.

The V gene is TRBV29-1, the J gene TRBJ2-3; no definite D call. Trimming cost V 4 bases and J 2 bases, with 10 bases left between them. This CDR3 spans 13 amino acids. Germline V gives CDR1 SQVTM, CDR2 ANQGSEA. CDR3 amino acids: CSVGPRITDTQYF. The CDR3 region has the DNA TGCAGCGTTGGGCCGAGAATCACAGATACGCAGTATTTT.

This rearrangement joins TRBV10-3 to TRBJ1-2, with no clear D. V lost 3 bases to trimming and J lost 6 bases, with 11 bases between them. Germline V gives CDR1 ENHRY, CDR2 SYGVKD. This CDR3 is 13 amino acids long. For the CDR3, the DNA is TGTGCCATCAGTGAAGTGGGAAGGAATGGCTACACCTTC. This sequence encodes CAISEVGRNGYTF.

CDR3 amino acids: CASRRLAGGPKEQYF. CDR3 in DNA: TGTGCCAGCAGAAGACTAGCGGGAGGGCCAAAGGAGCAGTACTTC. This sequence joins TRBV7-2 and TRBJ2-7, with 14 bases lining up with TRBD2. V was clipped by 6 bases and J by 7 bases; unmatched bases: 8. Germline loops: CDR1 SGHTA, CDR2 FQGNSA. CDR3 length equals 15 residues.

This chain links TRBV5-1 with TRBJ1-2; D is unclear. V gave up 4 bases and J gave up 8 bases, with 15 bases separating them. The CDR3 totals 13 residues. The V gene's germline CDR1 is SGHRS and CDR2 YFSETQ. CDR3 in amino acids: CASSVDVQQGYTF. The CDR3 DNA follows: TGCGCCAGCAGCGTGGACGTACAGCAGGGCTACACCTTC. Complete variable domain (other parts from reference TRBV5-1 and TRBJ1-2): KAGVTQTPRYLIKTRGQQVTLSCSPISGHRSVSWYQQTPGQGLQFLFEYFSETQRNKGNFPGRFSGRQFSNSRSEMNVSTLELGDSALYLCASSVDVQQGYTFGSGTRLTVV.

A remark on this clone: This sample includes further DNA sequences coding for the same CDR3. The J gene is TRBJ2-7, the V gene TRBV18; the D gene is possibly TRBD1 (5 bases). Germline CDR1 and CDR2: KGHSH and LQKENI. V lost 2 bases, J lost 5 bases, and 7 bases lay in between. The CDR3 spans 12 residues. CDR3 sequence: CASSPRGDEQYF. In nucleotides, the CDR3 is TGTGCCAGCTCACCAAGGGGCGACGAGCAGTACTTC.

The rearrangement uses TRBV5-4 and TRBJ2-3; perhaps D is TRBD1 or TRBD2 (5 bases each). The CDR3 is 17 residues long. CDR1 is SGHNT and CDR2 is YYREEE in the germline V gene (reference sequence). V was cut by 5 bases and J by 2 bases, with 21 bases left in between. DNA for the CDR3: TGTGCCAGCAGTCATGCACCGGGACGGTTACCCACAGATACGCAGTATTTT. Amino acid sequence: CASSHAPGRLPTDTQYF.

The chain joins TRBV7-2 to TRBJ2-5; 8 bases agree with TRBD2. CDR1 SGHTA and CDR2 FQGNSA come from the germline V gene. V was pared by 5 bases and J by 5 bases, with 10 bases of the junction left unmatched. This CDR3 has 15 amino acids. The CDR3 region is CASSLRTSRGETQYF. For the CDR3, the DNA is TGTGCCAGCAGCCTTCGGACTAGCCGAGGGGAGACCCAGTACTTC.

This clone was found once. The chain combines TRBV9 with TRBJ2-3; D perhaps matches TRBD1 (5 bases). The CDR3 runs 15 residues. Per the germline V gene, CDR1 is SGDLS and CDR2 is YYNGEE. Trimming shortened V by 0 bases and J by 2 bases, and 10 bases separated the two germline ends. The CDR3: CASSVDRTLTDTQYF. The DNA of the CDR3 is TGTGCCAGCAGCGTAGACAGGACCCTCACAGATACGCAGTATTTT.

The V gene is TRBV6-6, the J gene TRBJ1-1, with unresolved D. Germline-derived CDR1 and CDR2 are MNHNY and SVGAGI (reference sequence). Trimming took 2 bases from V and 11 from J, leaving 15 bases between them. The CDR3 has 13 residues. DNA for the CDR3: TGTGCCAGCAGTTACCGATACGGTGAGGGCGCTTTCTTT. It translates to CASSYRYGEGAFF.

CDR3 in amino acids: CASRVLAGELFF. DNA for the CDR3: TGTGCCAGCAGGGTTTTGGCCGGGGAGCTGTTTTTT. The chain is built from TRBV6-6 and TRBJ2-2; D gene unclear. CDR3 length: 12 residues. CDR1 and CDR2 (germline): MNHNY, SVGAGI (reference sequence). V dropped 6 bases and J dropped 6 bases, with 8 bases sitting between them.